This T cell receptor beta chain is from a study of OX40 agonist ivuxolimab in advanced cancers. This clone came up a few times. This table comes from immunoSEQ multiplex PCR, and its TCRdb copy is limited to in-frame clones, with some not included. The sample contains more than 85,000 clones, roughly nine tenths of which appear only once. Trimming took off 10 bases at V and 13 bases at J, with 25 bases between the two ends. The CDR3 covers 14 residues. Per the germline V gene, CDR1 is MNHEY and CDR2 is SVGAGI. The chain recombines TRBV6-5 with TRBJ1-4; TRBD1 is a possible D gene (6 bases). The clonotype was recovered from an adult with an advanced solid tumor such as melanoma, head and neck, liver or kidney cancer. Sequenced material: CD4+ or CD8+ T cells sorted from blood, taken in a trial of the OX40 agonist ivuxolimab. The CDR3 sequence is CATRLLQGEVGLFF. The CDR3, as DNA: TGTGCCACCCGCCTTCTACAGGGAGAGGTTGGACTGTTTTTT.